This TCR beta chain is drawn from a study of T cell responses to AZD1222 COVID-19 vaccine. About this clone itself: The antigen is unknown.

Findings and limits, study-wide: The peak T cell response came first, and repertoires were sampled only after it. Just six AZD1222 recipients were seropositive at baseline. In a largely white British group with more females than males, clonal diversity was possibly underestimated.

The CDR3 sequence is 15 residues long. V dropped 5 bases and J dropped 1; count of bases not matched to a gene: 6. CDR1 MGHRA and CDR2 YSYEKL come from the germline V gene. Clones were read by immunoSEQ multiplex PCR, and TCRdb kept only the in-frame ones, dropping some. The table lists roughly 160,000 clones, about 91% of them singletons. Sequencing used peripheral blood, obtained 28 days after the second AZD1222 dose. The clonotype was recovered from an adult who received the AZD1222 COVID-19 vaccine. The chain recombines TRBV4-1 with TRBJ2-3; 7 bases are a match to TRBD1. The CDR3 DNA reads as TGCGCCAGCAGCGACAGGGCCAGCGGCACAGATACGCAGTATTTT. Its protein is CASSDRASGTDTQYF.